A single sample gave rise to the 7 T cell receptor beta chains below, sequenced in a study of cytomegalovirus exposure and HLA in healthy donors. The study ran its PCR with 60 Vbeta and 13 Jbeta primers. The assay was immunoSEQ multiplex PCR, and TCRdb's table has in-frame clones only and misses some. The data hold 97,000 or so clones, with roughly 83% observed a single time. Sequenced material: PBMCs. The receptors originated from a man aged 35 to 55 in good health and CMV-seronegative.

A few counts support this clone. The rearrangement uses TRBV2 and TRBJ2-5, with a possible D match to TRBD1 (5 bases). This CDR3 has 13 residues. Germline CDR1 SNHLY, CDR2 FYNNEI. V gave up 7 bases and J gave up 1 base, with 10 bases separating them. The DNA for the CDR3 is TGTGCCAGCATTCATGGGGCCCAAGAGACCCAGTACTTC. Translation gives CASIHGAQETQYF.

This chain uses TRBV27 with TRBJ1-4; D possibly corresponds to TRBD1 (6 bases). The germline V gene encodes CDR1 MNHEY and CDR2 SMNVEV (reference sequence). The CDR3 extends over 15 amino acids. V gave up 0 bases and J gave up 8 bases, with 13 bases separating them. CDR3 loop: CASSLSAGAGEKLFF. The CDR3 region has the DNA TGTGCCAGCAGTTTATCCGCAGGGGCAGGGGAAAAACTGTTTTTT.

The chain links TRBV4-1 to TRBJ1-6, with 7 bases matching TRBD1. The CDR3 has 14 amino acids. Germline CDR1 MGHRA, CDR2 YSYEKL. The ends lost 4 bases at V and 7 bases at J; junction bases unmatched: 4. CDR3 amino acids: CASSLRTGNSPLHF. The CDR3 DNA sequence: TGCGCCAGCAGCCTTAGGACAGGAAATTCACCCCTCCACTTT.

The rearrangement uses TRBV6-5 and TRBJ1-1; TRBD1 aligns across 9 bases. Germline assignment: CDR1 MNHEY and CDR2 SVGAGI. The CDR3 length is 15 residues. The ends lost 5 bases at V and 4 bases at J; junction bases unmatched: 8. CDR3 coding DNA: TGTGCCAGCAGTAAACAAATGGGACAGGGCACTGAAGCTTTCTTT. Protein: CASSKQMGQGTEAFF.

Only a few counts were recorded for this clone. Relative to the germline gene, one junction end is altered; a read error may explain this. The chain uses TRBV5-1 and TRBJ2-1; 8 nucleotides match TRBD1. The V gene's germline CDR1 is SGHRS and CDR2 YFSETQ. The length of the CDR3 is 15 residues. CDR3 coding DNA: TGCGCCAGCAGAGTTGGTCAGGGGGCTTTTAATGGGCAGTTCTTC. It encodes CASRVGQGAFNGQFF.

The CDR3 region is CASSSSGTAYEQYF. DNA of the CDR3: TGTGCCAGCAGCTCCTCCGGGACAGCCTACGAGCAGTACTTC. V and J are TRBV7-2 and TRBJ2-7; TRBD1 agrees at 7 bases. CDR1 and CDR2 (germline): SGHTA, FQGNSA. After removal of 4 bases from V and 2 bases from J, the junction contained 5 bases not matched to a gene. This CDR3 spans 14 amino acids. Full variable domain (remainder filled in from reference TRBV7-2 and TRBJ2-7): GAGVSQSPSNKVTEKGKDVELRCDPISGHTALYWYRQSLGQGLEFLIYFQGNSAPDKSGLPSDRFSAERTGGSVSTLTIQRTQQEDSAVYLCASSSSGTAYEQYFGPGTRLTVT.

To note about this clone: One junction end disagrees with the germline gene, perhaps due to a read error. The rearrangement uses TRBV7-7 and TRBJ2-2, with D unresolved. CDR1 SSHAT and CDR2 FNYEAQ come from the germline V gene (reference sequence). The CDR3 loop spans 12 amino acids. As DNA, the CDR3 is TGTGCTAGCAGCTCCGTCACCGGGGAGCTGTTTTTT. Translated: CASSSVTGELFF.